This is a list of T cell receptor beta chains from one sample in a study of T cells in Graves' hyperthyroidism and ophthalmopathy. Each CDR3 protein gets one entry after TCRdb re-called the multiplex PCR reads with MiXCR. The sample has hundreds of thousands of distinct CDR3 sequences, 46% seen once. Sequencing was carried out using peripheral blood or thyroid tissue (not recorded which). These receptors originate from a woman between 18 and 29 years old with Graves' hyperthyroidism. Each CDR3 is given with its conserved first and last residue. The order of the fields is D gene, clone size, V gene, J gene, CDR3 protein, CDR3 DNA. The D gene is left open where the match is weak. Rows give clone size only sometimes, using once, few, many, or a class for an expanded clone.

NA	few	TRBV7-8	TRBJ2-5	CASSFEQIQETQYF	TGTGCCAGCAGCTTCGAACAGATCCAAGAGACCCAGTACTTC
NA	NA	TRBV7-9	TRBJ1-4	CASSFPIGGWEKLFF	TGTGCCAGCAGCTTTCCGATAGGGGGATGGGAAAAACTGTTTTTT
NA	few	TRBV7-9	TRBJ1-2	CASSFRDLDPGGYTF	TGTGCCAGCAGCTTCCGGGACCTCGACCCAGGTGGCTACACCTTC
NA	few	TRBV11-1	TRBJ2-7	CASSQSNLAIEQYF	TGTGCCAGCAGCCAGTCCAATCTAGCCATCGAGCAGTACTTC
NA	many	TRBV20-1	TRBJ1-2	CSARGQNYGYTF	TGCAGTGCCAGAGGCCAGAACTATGGCTACACCTTC
TRBD2	NA	TRBV29-1	TRBJ2-7	CSVSGGGTTPDEQHF	TGCAGCGTTAGTGGTGGCGGGACTACCCCTGACGAGCAGCACTTC
TRBD1	many	TRBV20-1	TRBJ2-7	CSARRQGAYEQYF	TGCAGTGCCCGTCGGCAGGGGGCCTACGAGCAGTACTTC
TRBD2	NA	TRBV29-1	TRBJ2-7	CSVEGPGLAGYEQYF	TGCAGCGTTGAAGGCCCGGGACTAGCGGGCTACGAGCAGTACTTC
NA	NA	TRBV6-5	TRBJ1-1	CASSLAGRGITEAFF	TGTGCCAGCAGTTTAGCGGGAAGGGGGATCACTGAAGCTTTCTTT
TRBD1	NA	TRBV2	TRBJ2-7	CASSEEDRGIYEQYF	TGTGCCAGCAGTGAGGAAGACAGGGGGATCTACGAGCAGTACTTC
NA	NA	TRBV7-9	TRBJ1-1	CASSSSGWDTEAFF	TGTGCCAGCAGCTCATCAGGGTGGGACACTGAAGCTTTCTTT
NA	many	TRBV2	TRBJ1-6	CASSELRTTSPLHF	TGTGCCAGCAGTGAATTAAGGACAACTTCACCCCTCCACTTT
NA	NA	TRBV11-2	TRBJ1-2	CASSSNPGRNYGYTF	TGTGCCAGCAGCAGTAACCCGGGACGGAACTATGGCTACACCTTC
NA	NA	TRBV12-5	TRBJ1-5	CASGTGRWNQPQHF	TGTGCTAGTGGTACAGGGCGCTGGAATCAGCCCCAGCATTTT
TRBD2	NA	TRBV24-1	TRBJ2-7	CATSYGAGGREQYF	TGTGCCACCAGTTACGGGGCGGGAGGACGCGAGCAGTACTTC
NA	many	TRBV7-8	TRBJ2-7	CASSASGGSDEQYF	TGTGCCAGCAGCGCTAGTGGGGGCTCGGACGAGCAGTACTTC
TRBD1	NA	TRBV20-1	TRBJ1-2	CSARLGQGTNYGYTF	TGCAGTGCTAGGCTGGGACAGGGTACTAACTATGGCTACACCTTC
NA	NA	TRBV14	TRBJ1-1	CASRLAGVAFF	TGTGCCAGCAGACTCGCAGGGGTAGCTTTCTTT
TRBD2	NA	TRBV9	TRBJ2-2	CASKASGNTGELFF	TGTGCCAGCAAGGCTAGCGGTAACACCGGGGAGCTGTTTTTT
TRBD1	once	TRBV6-5	TRBJ2-7	CASSLAGTGFDEQYF	TGTGCCAGCAGTTTAGCTGGGACAGGGTTCGACGAGCAGTACTTC
TRBD2	NA	TRBV7-3	TRBJ2-6	CAWGGAGANVLTF	TGTGCCTGGGGGGGGGCTGGGGCCAACGTCCTGACTTTC
TRBD2	once	TRBV12-3/TRBV12-4	TRBJ2-2	CASSLAQTSRNTGELFF	TGTGCCAGCAGTTTAGCGCAGACTAGCAGGAACACCGGGGAGCTGTTTTTT
NA	many	TRBV25-1	TRBJ1-5	CASSGAGTGSGAQHF	TGTGCCAGCAGTGGTGCCGGGACCGGATCGGGGGCCCAGCATTTT
TRBD1	many	TRBV29-1	TRBJ2-5	CSVFSRDSKETQYF	TGCAGCGTATTTAGCCGGGACAGCAAAGAGACCCAGTACTTC
NA	few	TRBV2	TRBJ2-5	CASSDTESPIETQYF	TGTGCCAGCAGTGACACCGAATCCCCCATAGAGACCCAGTACTTC
NA	once	TRBV29-1	TRBJ1-1	CSYTRKESGFF	TGCAGCTACACGAGAAAGGAGTCGGGTTTCTTT
NA	few	TRBV7-3	TRBJ1-2	CASSYSGANYGYTF	TGTGCCAGCAGTTACTCGGGCGCTAACTATGGCTACACCTTC
TRBD1	NA	TRBV7-6	TRBJ2-2	CASSPNRGRETGELFF	TGTGCCAGCAGCCCGAACAGGGGGCGAGAAACCGGGGAGCTGTTTTTT
NA	once	TRBV2	TRBJ2-2	CASSPGTHTGELFF	TGTGCCAGCAGCCCCGGGACCCACACCGGGGAGCTGTTTTTT
NA	once	TRBV20-1	TRBJ2-3	CSASSRKAGTDTQYF	TGCAGTGCTAGTTCCCGAAAAGCGGGCACAGATACGCAGTATTTT
NA	NA	TRBV7-3	TRBJ1-2	CASSPLGEGGGGYTF	TGTGCCAGCAGCCCCCTGGGGGAGGGGGGTGGTGGCTACACCTTC
TRBD1	NA	TRBV7-9	TRBJ1-6	CASNSGTGHNSPLHF	TGTGCCAGCAACTCCGGGACAGGCCATAATTCACCCCTCCACTTT
NA	few	TRBV2	TRBJ2-6	CASSEVQGRSGANVLTF	TGTGCCAGCAGTGAAGTGCAGGGGCGCTCTGGGGCCAACGTCCTGACTTTC
NA	NA	TRBV5-1	TRBJ1-2	CASSLEGVGRYTF	TGCGCCAGCAGCTTGGAGGGGGTCGGCCGCTACACCTTC
TRBD1	NA	TRBV6-5	TRBJ1-5	CASSYSRGLDNQPQHF	TGTGCCAGCAGTTACTCTAGGGGGCTCGACAATCAGCCCCAGCATTTT
NA	NA	TRBV2	TRBJ2-7	CARAGTSDGYEQYF	TGTGCCAGGGCCGGGACGAGTGATGGCTACGAGCAGTACTTC
NA	few	TRBV7-8	TRBJ1-2	CASSLHPPGSLSGYTF	TGTGCCAGCAGCTTACATCCCCCAGGCAGTTTAAGTGGCTACACCTTC
TRBD1	NA	TRBV20-1	TRBJ1-1	CSAREDRGSNEAFF	TGCAGTGCTAGAGAGGACAGGGGGTCAAATGAAGCTTTCTTT
NA	NA	TRBV20-1	TRBJ2-7	CSARRTGRDEQYF	TGCAGTGCTAGAAGGACCGGCCGGGACGAGCAGTACTTC
NA	NA	TRBV7-9	TRBJ1-5	CASIPGGMPQHF	TGTGCCAGCATTCCGGGAGGTATGCCCCAGCATTTT
TRBD1	NA	TRBV2	TRBJ1-2	CASSPGGRTAYGYTF	TGTGCCAGCAGCCCAGGGGGTCGGACAGCCTATGGCTACACCTTC
NA	NA	TRBV2	TRBJ2-5	CASSNRPHRAQETQYF	TGTGCCAGCAGCAACCGACCCCACCGGGCTCAAGAGACCCAGTACTTC
TRBD1	NA	TRBV6-1	TRBJ1-3	CASSRTGSYSGNTIYF	TGTGCCAGCAGTAGGACAGGGTCATACTCTGGAAACACCATATATTTT
TRBD2	NA	TRBV7-9	TRBJ2-7	CASSYGLARHEQYF	TGTGCCAGCAGCTACGGACTAGCGCGGCACGAGCAGTACTTC
NA	NA	TRBV25-1	TRBJ1-2	CASKGRDTRSNGYTF	TGTGCCAGCAAGGGACGGGACACCAGGAGCAATGGCTACACCTTC
TRBD1	NA	TRBV10-3	TRBJ1-5	CAISGQGGGGDQPQHF	TGTGCCATCAGTGGACAGGGTGGGGGGGGCGATCAGCCCCAGCATTTT
TRBD1	many	TRBV20-1	TRBJ2-5	CSAREPGGRETQYF	TGCAGTGCTAGAGAACCAGGGGGACGAGAGACCCAGTACTTC
NA	many	TRBV7-9	TRBJ2-7	CASSPDGNEQYF	TGTGCCAGCAGCCCCGATGGTAACGAGCAGTACTTC
NA	NA	TRBV2	TRBJ1-1	CASSKQTINTEAFF	TGTGCCAGCAGTAAACAGACAATAAACACTGAAGCTTTCTTT
NA	many	TRBV10-2	TRBJ1-4	CASSEGPGGGEKLFF	TGCGCCAGCAGCGAGGGACCCGGCGGGGGTGAAAAACTGTTTTTT
NA	few	TRBV2	TRBJ1-2	CASIFAGTNYGYTF	TGTGCCAGCATCTTCGCGGGTACTAACTATGGCTACACCTTC
TRBD1	NA	TRBV29-1	TRBJ1-2	CSVEDRAYGYTF	TGCAGCGTTGAGGACAGGGCCTATGGCTACACCTTC
NA	NA	TRBV29-1	TRBJ1-3	CSVKPLQEGNTIYF	TGCAGCGTTAAGCCGTTACAGGAAGGAAACACCATATATTTT
NA	few	TRBV5-1	TRBJ2-5	CASSLEDRTQYF	TGCGCCAGCAGCTTGGAGGACAGGACCCAGTACTTC
TRBD1	NA	TRBV2	TRBJ1-1	CATNEGTADEAFF	TGTGCCACCAATGAGGGGACAGCGGATGAAGCTTTCTTT